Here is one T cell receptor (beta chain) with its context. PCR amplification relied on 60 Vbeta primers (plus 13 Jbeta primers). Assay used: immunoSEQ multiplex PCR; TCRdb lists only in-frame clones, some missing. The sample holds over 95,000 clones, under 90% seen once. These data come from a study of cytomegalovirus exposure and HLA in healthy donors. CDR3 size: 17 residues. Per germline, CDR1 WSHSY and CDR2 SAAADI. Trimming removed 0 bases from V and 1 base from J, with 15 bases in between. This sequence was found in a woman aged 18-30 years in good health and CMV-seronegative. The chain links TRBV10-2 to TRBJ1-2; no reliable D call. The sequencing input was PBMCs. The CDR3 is CASSESTPSLNNYGYTF. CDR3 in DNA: TGCGCCAGCAGTGAGTCGACTCCGAGTCTGAATAACTATGGCTACACCTTC.